Below are 30 T cell receptor beta chains sequenced from a single sample in a study of early T cells in non-severe SARS-CoV-2 infection. TCRdb passed the 5' RACE reads through MiXCR, listing each CDR3 protein once. The table lists roughly 110,000 distinct CDR3 sequences, 11% of them singletons. Material for sequencing was whole blood. The receptors were gathered from an adult who was a healthcare worker with PCR-confirmed SARS-CoV-2 infection or an uninfected control (not recorded which).

This clonotype was found many times. The chain is built from TRBV11-3 and TRBJ2-1, with 10 bases fitting TRBD1. Trimming cost V 1 base and J 7 bases; bases outside gene matches: 4. In germline, CDR1 is SGHNT, CDR2 YENEEA. The CDR3 is 15 residues long. The CDR3 spells CASSLGRTGGNEQFF. CDR3 nucleotides: TGTGCCAGCAGCTTAGGTCGGACAGGGGGGAATGAGCAGTTCTTC.

This sequence joins TRBV6-1 and TRBJ2-1; a possible D gene is TRBD1 (7 bases). V was trimmed by 3 bases and J by 1 base, leaving 19 bases between them. The CDR3 runs 18 residues. CDR1 is MNHNS, CDR2 SASEGT, per germline. For the CDR3, the DNA is TGTGCCAGCAGTGAGCGGGACAGCCCCTTCGCTTCCTACAATGAGCAGTTCTTC. Protein: CASSERDSPFASYNEQFF.

In regard to this clonotype: This may be a read error: a much more frequent sequence differs by one nucleotide. The chain combines TRBV30 with TRBJ1-5; 7 bases line up with TRBD1. In germline, CDR1 is GTSNPN, CDR2 SVGIG (reference sequence). The CDR3 extends over 13 amino acids. The CDR3 region is CAWSKGANQHQHF. The CDR3 DNA sequence: TGTGCCTGGAGTAAGGGGGCGAATCAGCACCAGCATTTT.

This chain uses TRBV5-4 with TRBJ2-1; the D is unclear. CDR3 length: 13 residues. V gave up 3 bases and J gave up 7 bases, with 11 bases separating them. Germline values: CDR1 SGHNT, CDR2 YYREEE (reference sequence). As DNA, the CDR3 is TGTGCCAGCAGCTCCAGATCCGAGAATGAGCAGTTCTTC. As protein: CASSSRSENEQFF.

The chain recombines TRBV20-1 with TRBJ2-2; TRBD2 aligns across 10 bases. V was clipped by 7 bases and J by 2 bases; unmatched bases: 7. CDR1 DFQATT and CDR2 SNEGSKA come from the germline V gene (reference sequence). The CDR3 spans 15 residues. CDR3 sequence: CSGQPSGRNTGELFF. DNA for the CDR3: TGCAGTGGTCAACCTAGCGGGAGAAACACCGGGGAGCTGTTTTTT.

The rearrangement joins TRBV5-6 to TRBJ1-1; D is uncertain. CDR3 length: 13 amino acids. Trimming stripped 0 bases from V and 4 bases from J, with 7 bases between. CDR1 SGHDT and CDR2 YYEEEE come from the germline V gene. The CDR3 region has the DNA TGTGCCAGCAGCTTGGGAGGGCCCACTGAAGCTTTCTTT. Translating gives CASSLGGPTEAFF.

This clonotype was observed many times. This CDR3 reads CASTPGSGEAFF. DNA of the CDR3: TGTGCCAGCACCCCAGGGTCGGGGGAAGCTTTCTTT. The genes are TRBV6-6 and TRBJ1-1; D possibly corresponds to TRBD1 (5 bases). V lost 7 bases, J lost 8 bases, and 14 bases lay in between. CDR1 is MNHNY, CDR2 SVGAGI, per germline (reference sequence). The CDR3 is 12 residues long.

The V and J genes are TRBV20-1 and TRBJ2-7, with 9 bases fitting TRBD2. V lost 6 bases to trimming and J lost 0 bases; unmatched junction nucleotides: 9. Germline CDR1 and CDR2: DFQATT and SNEGSKA (reference sequence). The CDR3 consists of 15 residues. The CDR3 loop is CSARSPAGGSYEQYF. CDR3 in DNA: TGCAGTGCCCGATCCCCAGCGGGAGGCTCCTACGAGCAGTACTTC.

This clonotype was recorded at least ten times. This sequence joins TRBV6-5 and TRBJ2-1; 7 bases map to TRBD2. CDR1 is MNHEY and CDR2 is SVGAGI in the germline V gene. J was trimmed by 6 bases and V by 6 bases; bases with no gene match: 11. The CDR3 has 15 amino acids. The CDR3 region is CASRDVGGGSNEQFF. The CDR3 DNA reads as TGTGCCAGCAGGGATGTGGGGGGGGGATCCAATGAGCAGTTCTTC.

This clonotype has a count of ten or more. The chain links TRBV5-1 to TRBJ1-5; a possible D gene is TRBD1 (6 bases). The CDR3 is 13 residues long. V gave up 4 bases and J gave up 7 bases, with 12 bases separating them. Germline assignment: CDR1 SGHRS and CDR2 YFSETQ. CDR3 DNA sequence: TGCGCCAGCAGCCCGGGGGGCGACCAGCCCCAGCATTTT. Protein sequence: CASSPGGDQPQHF.

This clonotype was counted at least ten times. This chain links TRBV5-1 with TRBJ2-1; D perhaps matches TRBD2 (6 bases). In germline, CDR1 is SGHRS, CDR2 YFSETQ. The CDR3 loop spans 15 amino acids. V lost 5 bases and J 8 bases, leaving 20 bases between the germline ends. The CDR3, as DNA: TGCGCCAGCAGTTACGGCGGGACGGGGAGGTATGAGCAGTTCTTC. Translating it yields CASSYGGTGRYEQFF.

This clonotype was seen more than once but under ten times. The V call is TRBV30, the J call TRBJ1-6; D is uncertain. This CDR3 spans 13 amino acids. The germline V gene encodes CDR1 GTSNPN and CDR2 SVGIG (reference sequence). The V end was cut by 0 bases, the J end by 6 bases, with 6 bases between. The CDR3 sequence: CAWSVVGNSPLHF. The CDR3 DNA reads as TGTGCCTGGAGTGTAGTCGGTAATTCACCCCTCCACTTT.

The chain uses TRBV7-9 and TRBJ2-7; 9 positions match TRBD1. CDR1 SEHNR and CDR2 FQNEAQ come from the germline V gene (reference sequence). The CDR3 has 15 residues. V gave up 3 bases and J gave up 5 bases; unmatched junction bases: 8. Here the CDR3 reads CASSLSGTGFDEQYF. DNA for the CDR3: TGTGCCAGCAGCTTGTCCGGGACAGGGTTCGACGAGCAGTACTTC.

Many counts were recorded for this clonotype. The chain employs TRBV7-2 and TRBJ2-3; 14 bases are shared with TRBD2. CDR3 size: 15 residues. Germline V gene sequence: CDR1 SGHTA, CDR2 FQGNSA. Trimming at V came to 5 bases and at J to 6 bases, leaving 4 bases not matched to a gene. The CDR3 DNA sequence: TGTGCCAGCAGCCAGACTAGCGGGAGGGCTGATACGCAGTATTTT. It codes for CASSQTSGRADTQYF.

The genes are TRBV20-1 and TRBJ2-1; TRBD2 might be the D (6 bases). Per germline, CDR1 DFQATT and CDR2 SNEGSKA (reference sequence). Between the trimmed V and J ends, which lost 3 bases and 8 bases, there was a span of 11 bases. This CDR3 is built from 12 residues. CDR3: CSASHGSYEQFF. CDR3 in DNA: TGCAGTGCTAGTCACGGGAGCTATGAGCAGTTCTTC.

The genes are TRBV2 and TRBJ2-2; D is unresolved. The CDR3 has 11 residues. Germline lookup yields CDR1 SNHLY and CDR2 FYNNEI. V was shortened by 7 bases and J by 6 bases, with 6 bases between the two germline ends. In DNA, the CDR3 is TGTGCCAGCAAGGACCCCGGGGAGCTGTTTTTT. Its protein is CASKDPGELFF.

This clonotype was observed at least ten times. The chain has TRBV30 and TRBJ1-5; D unresolved. The V gene lost 2 bases and the J gene lost 7 bases, with 12 bases spanning the gap. Germline CDR1 reads GTSNPN; CDR2 reads SVGIG (reference sequence). The CDR3 length is 13 residues. This CDR3 reads CAWSIGPGQPQHF. The CDR3 DNA follows: TGTGCCTGGAGTATTGGGCCTGGACAGCCCCAGCATTTT.

This clonotype was detected ten times or more. The chain recombines TRBV12-3 or TRBV12-4 with TRBJ1-1; D is undetermined. CDR3 length: 15 amino acids. V lost 5 bases and J lost 5, with 18 bases in between. CDR3 sequence reads: CASSLTPLGNTEAFF. The CDR3 DNA reads TGTGCCAGCAGTCTGACCCCCCTTGGGAATACTGAAGCTTTCTTT.

This clonotype occurred many times. V and J are TRBV12-3 or TRBV12-4 and TRBJ2-7; 9 bases agree with TRBD2. There are 15 residues in the CDR3. The J segment lost 1 base and the V segment lost 2 bases, leaving 3 bases of the junction unmatched. In DNA, the CDR3 is TGTGCCAGCAGTTTAAAGCTAGCGGGGTCCTACGAGCAGTACTTC. Translated: CASSLKLAGSYEQYF.

This clonotype was picked up many times. The gene calls are TRBV28 and TRBJ1-6; 9 positions agree with TRBD1. V was clipped by 6 bases and J by 10 bases; unmatched bases: 10. CDR3 length: 15 residues. Germline values: CDR1 MDHEN, CDR2 SYDVKM. In DNA, the CDR3 is TGTGCCAGCAGACCAACCGGGACAGGGTGGTCACCCCTCCACTTT. Translated, it gives CASRPTGTGWSPLHF.

The V and J genes are TRBV6-6 and TRBJ1-1, with TRBD1 identical over 12 bases. This CDR3 has 15 amino acids. Germline V gene sequence: CDR1 MNHNY, CDR2 SVGAGI (reference sequence). J gave up 4 bases and V 3 bases, and 3 bases lay outside the gene matches. The CDR3 nucleotides read TGTGCCAGCAGTTATAAGGGACAGGGGGCCACTGAAGCTTTCTTT. Protein sequence: CASSYKGQGATEAFF.

The CDR3: CARNGQDTSGRRETQYF. CDR3 nucleotides: TGTGCCAGAAACGGACAGGATACTAGCGGGAGGCGGGAGACCCAGTACTTC. The genes are TRBV27 and TRBJ2-5; TRBD2 matches at 12 bases. The CDR3 is 17 residues long. In germline, CDR1 is MNHEY, CDR2 SMNVEV (reference sequence). The junction had 16 bases not matched to a gene; V was cut back by 9 bases and J by 5 bases.

This clonotype was recorded a few times. V usage is TRBV28 and J usage is TRBJ2-7; the D gene could be TRBD1 or TRBD2 (5 bases each). The germline gives CDR1 MDHEN, CDR2 SYDVKM. The CDR3 contains 13 residues. The V end was cut by 8 bases, the J end by 2 bases, with 13 bases between. The CDR3 DNA reads TGTGCCAGCGGGCAGGGAGCTCCCTACGAGCAGTACTTC. This codes for CASGQGAPYEQYF.

This clonotype came up many times. The rearrangement joins TRBV25-1 to TRBJ2-2; the D call may be TRBD1 or TRBD2 (5 bases each). Germline V gene sequence: CDR1 MGHDK, CDR2 SYGVNS. The CDR3 is 15 amino acids. Trimming stripped 1 base from V and 3 bases from J, with 9 bases between. The CDR3 sequence is CASSEFRGDTGELFF. Here the CDR3 DNA reads TGTGCCAGCAGTGAATTTAGAGGGGACACCGGGGAGCTGTTTTTT. The full variable domain, completed using reference TRBV25-1 and TRBJ2-2, is EADIYQTPRYLVIGTGKKITLECSQTMGHDKMYWYQQDPGMELHLIHYSYGVNSTEKGDLSSESTVSRIRTEHFPLTLESARPSHTSQYLCASSEFRGDTGELFFGEGSRLTVL.

This chain links TRBV23-1 with TRBJ2-1; D gene uncertain. TRBV23-1 is recorded as an ORF, its role being uncertain. CDR3 length: 14 amino acids. V lost 5 bases to trimming and J lost 5 bases, with 13 bases between them. CDR3 protein: CASSSMGIHNEQFF. In DNA form, the CDR3 reads TGCGCCAGCAGTTCGATGGGGATCCACAATGAGCAGTTCTTC.

This clonotype was observed many times. At one boundary the junction diverges from the germline segment, which might be a read error. The chain carries TRBV2 and TRBJ2-7, with a tentative D call TRBD2 (5 bases). The CDR3 has 13 residues. CDR1 is SNHLY, CDR2 FYNNEI, per germline. CDR3 sequence (DNA): TGTGCCAGCAGGGAAGACTACACCTACGAGCAGTACTTC. Amino acid sequence: CASREDYTYEQYF.

This clonotype has a count of ten or more. As DNA, the CDR3 is TGCAGTGCTAAGACTAGCGGGTGGCTCTCTAGCACAGATACGCAGTATTTT. Protein sequence: CSAKTSGWLSSTDTQYF. V usage is TRBV20-1 and J usage is TRBJ2-3; 10 bases agree with TRBD2. Germline lookup yields CDR1 DFQATT and CDR2 SNEGSKA (reference sequence). The V and J ends lost 4 bases and 0 bases, in that order; junction bases with no gene match: 10. The CDR3 is made up of 17 amino acids.

This clonotype was seen at least ten times. CDR3 bases: TGTGCCTGGAGTGTAAGAAATCTACAAAAGGAGCAGTTCTTC. It specifies CAWSVRNLQKEQFF. V usage is TRBV30 and J usage is TRBJ2-1, with no clear D. This CDR3 is built from 14 residues. Germline CDR1 reads GTSNPN; CDR2 reads SVGIG (reference sequence). V dropped 0 bases and J dropped 10 bases, with 16 bases sitting between them.

This clonotype was detected many times. This chain uses TRBV6-1 with TRBJ2-7; 9 bases are a match to TRBD1. CDR1 and CDR2 from the germline V gene are MNHNS and SASEGT. The CDR3 contains 16 residues. V lost 3 bases and J lost 0; bases outside the gene matches: 6. CDR3 sequence reads: CASSDCGTGCSYEQYF. The CDR3 nucleotides are TGTGCCAGCAGTGATTGCGGGACAGGGTGCTCCTACGAGCAGTACTTC.

A few counts support this clonotype. The chain joins TRBV20-1 to TRBJ2-7, with a possible D match to TRBD2 (5 bases). The CDR3 totals 11 residues. Germline V gives CDR1 DFQATT, CDR2 SNEGSKA (reference sequence). The ends were cut back, 3 bases at V and 4 bases at J, with 7 bases in the middle. CDR3 protein: CSASGVYEQYF. The CDR3 DNA reads as TGCAGTGCTAGCGGGGTATACGAGCAGTACTTC.